The next 10 T cell receptor beta chains were all read from a single sample in a study of CD8 T cells in ankylosing spondylitis. TCRdb analysed the 5' RACE reads with MiXCR anew, one entry per CDR3 protein. The table shows about 240,000 distinct CDR3 sequences, with around 9.1% occurring only once. Sequencing was done on a sample of blood, either unsorted or a sorted T cell fraction (not recorded which). All receptors come from a male donor with ankylosing spondylitis or in good health (not recorded which).

This clonotype was recorded at least ten times. The rearrangement uses TRBV20-1 and TRBJ2-2; D gene ambiguous. The CDR3 consists of 12 residues. V shed 0 bases and J shed 8 bases, with 7 bases lying between them. Germline V gene lookup returns CDR1 DFQATT and CDR2 SNEGSKA (reference sequence). CDR3 residues: CSARDNLGELFF. CDR3 nucleotides: TGCAGTGCTAGAGATAATTTAGGGGAGCTGTTTTTT.

This rearrangement joins TRBV6-5 to TRBJ2-6; D gene uncertain. V shed 4 bases and J shed 0 bases, with 4 bases lying between them. This CDR3 has 14 residues. The germline CDR1 and CDR2 sequences are MNHEY and SVGAGI. CDR3 residues: CASSFSSGANVLTF. The DNA of the CDR3 is TGTGCCAGCAGTTTTTCCTCTGGGGCCAACGTCCTGACTTTC.

CDR3 DNA sequence: TGTGCCAGCAGTCCGGGACTAGCGGGAGAGATCTCCTACGAGCAGTACTTC. It encodes CASSPGLAGEISYEQYF. The chain has TRBV7-9 and TRBJ2-7, with 14 nucleotides matching TRBD2. The CDR3 has 17 residues. V gave up 6 bases and J gave up 0 bases; unmatched junction bases: 7. The V gene's germline CDR1 is SEHNR and CDR2 FQNEAQ (reference sequence).

The J gene is TRBJ2-2, the V gene TRBV5-5; TRBD2 might be the D (6 bases). The CDR3 spans 15 residues. Germline-derived CDR1 and CDR2 are SGHKS and YYEKEE (reference sequence). V was trimmed by 4 bases and J by 3 bases, leaving 13 bases between them. CDR3 DNA: TGTGCCAGCAGCCCCGGGGGACTCTACACCGGGGAGCTGTTTTTT. Its protein is CASSPGGLYTGELFF.

This clonotype was picked up many times. The chain carries TRBV5-1 and TRBJ2-7, with 8 nucleotides matching TRBD1. In germline, CDR1 is SGHRS, CDR2 YFSETQ. V lost 5 bases and J lost 1; bases outside the gene matches: 8. The CDR3 consists of 15 residues. The CDR3 coding sequence is TGCGCCAGCAGATTTGACAGGGGTGGTTCCTACGAGCAGTACTTC. Translation: CASRFDRGGSYEQYF. Together with reference TRBV5-1 and TRBJ2-7, the CDR3 gives the full variable domain: KAGVTQTPRYLIKTRGQQVTLSCSPISGHRSVSWYQQTPGQGLQFLFEYFSETQRNKGNFPGRFSGRQFSNSRSEMNVSTLELGDSALYLCASRFDRGGSYEQYFGPGTRLTVT.

Here the CDR3 DNA reads TGTGCCAGCAGTTTACAGAGTAGAGAAGGACCTTACGAGCAGTACTTC. This sequence encodes CASSLQSREGPYEQYF. The chain is built from TRBV12-3 or TRBV12-4 and TRBJ2-7; D not certain. Trimming cost V 2 bases and J 4 bases, with 18 bases left between them. The CDR3 has 16 amino acids.

This clonotype was seen repeatedly, ten times or more. The rearrangement joins TRBV7-2 to TRBJ2-5, with unresolved D. The CDR3 runs to 12 residues. Trimming cost V 5 bases and J 5 bases, with 9 bases left between them. Germline-derived CDR1 and CDR2 are SGHTA and FQGNSA. The CDR3 region is CASSPLWETQYF. The CDR3 DNA follows: TGTGCCAGCAGCCCCTTGTGGGAGACCCAGTACTTC.

The V gene is TRBV5-5, the J gene TRBJ2-7, with D possibly being TRBD1 (7 bases). The germline CDR1 and CDR2 sequences are SGHKS and YYEKEE (reference sequence). V was clipped by 4 bases and J by 2 bases, with 16 bases between them. The CDR3 has 15 residues. The CDR3 region is CASSPWRGRPYEQYF. The CDR3 nucleotides read TGTGCCAGCAGCCCCTGGAGGGGGCGCCCCTACGAGCAGTACTTC. Full variable domain (missing parts from reference TRBV5-5 and TRBJ2-7): DAGVTQSPTHLIKTRGQQVTLRCSPISGHKSVSWYQQVLGQGPQFIFQYYEKEERGRGNFPDRFSARQFPNYSSELNVNALLLGDSALYLCASSPWRGRPYEQYFGPGTRLTVT.

This clonotype occurred many times. This chain uses TRBV9 with TRBJ2-2; TRBD2 matches at 7 bases. The germline V gene encodes CDR1 SGDLS and CDR2 YYNGEE. V was pared by 0 bases and J by 2 bases, with 1 base of the junction left unmatched. This CDR3 has 15 amino acids. The CDR3 bases are TGTGCCAGCAGCGTAGGGGAGGGAAACACCGGGGAGCTGTTTTTT. Residues: CASSVGEGNTGELFF.

The chain joins TRBV18 to TRBJ2-2; 8 bases align to TRBD1. Germline lookup yields CDR1 KGHSH and CDR2 LQKENI. Unmatched junction bases numbered 11, after V lost 6 bases and J lost 5 bases. The CDR3 has 16 residues. CDR3 sequence: CASSRRDRIGTGELFF. Written as DNA, the CDR3 is TGTGCCAGCTCGCGCCGGGACAGGATCGGAACCGGGGAGCTGTTTTTT.